Described below is a single T cell receptor beta chain sequence and its context. The specificity of this receptor is unknown. One base away there is no much larger clone; base qualities are not given. Peripheral blood CD8+ and CD4+ T cells from healthy donors, Susac syndrome patients and multiple sclerosis patients were profiled using high-throughput TCR beta sequencing. Recently defined diagnostic criteria for definite or probable disease were met by the Susac syndrome patients. Bulk CD8+ and CD4+ T cells were purified magnetically by negative isolation, whereas CD8+ TEMRA cells were enriched by FACS. Blood was drawn into EDTA tubes, processed within 24 hours, and PBMCs were isolated by density gradient centrifugation. PBMCs intended for TCR sequencing were cryopreserved in liquid nitrogen and were subsequently thawed in a 37 degrees C water bath. Purity of sorted or isolated CD4+, CD8+ and CD8+ TEMRA cells was at least 90%.

These data belong to a study of CD8 T cells in Susac syndrome (dated by TCRdb to between 2018 and 2020). Concerning the study at large: Among the sequenced Susac syndrome patients, six had clinically active disease and roughly 8 were in clinical remission. Susac syndrome patients were therapy-naive, on corticosteroids (some also receiving IVIg), or on IVIg alone at blood withdrawal. The study used repertoire sequencing to test whether antigen drove CD8+ T cell activation and differentiation in Susac syndrome.

RNA was extracted using the RNeasy kit, and roughly 0.5 to 1 microgram was reverse transcribed with random hexamers. TCR beta CDR3 regions were amplified with the immunoSEQ multiplex PCR assay covering 54 Vbeta and 13 Jbeta segments. PCR amplification bias was corrected by using a synthetic template baseline for primer optimization and computational correction. In the source study's methods: Only productive sequences were kept, with reads annotated to V, D and J genes according to IMGT and analyzed in immunoSEQ Analyzer. Clonality was computed as one minus Shannon entropy normalized by log2 of the number of productive unique sequences. Public and private clones were assessed among the 100 most prevalent clones of each patient and control. Clones were defined as Susac-specific when absent from the healthy and MS cohorts, from over a thousand published viral clones and from other ImmuneACCESS disease sequences. The public reads were reprocessed in TCRdb via fastp at Q25 and MiXCR, keeping in-frame beta chains. A single entry per CDR3 protein holds the most common genes and DNA from its merged rows. These V and J calls rely on TCRdb rather than the paper's analysis. The sample table contains over 120,000 distinct CDR3 sequences; only one count was recorded for approximately 95% of them. Of the sample, roughly 0.14% falls within the top ten clones.

Overall results and qualifications from the work: In patients with Susac syndrome, the CD4+ T cell repertoire showed no detectable clonal expansion. The TCR sequencing and HLA analysis was acknowledged to have included a relatively small number of individuals.

The TCR comes from a human donor with Susac syndrome. The sequencing sample was made of CD4+ T cells from PBMCs.

The nucleotide sequence reads as follows: TGTGCCTGGAGTGTACTGGGACTTAGCTCTGGGGCCAACGTCCTGACTTTC. Its protein is CAWSVLGLSSGANVLTF. The receptor chain draws on TRBV30 and TRBJ2-6; the D gene is perhaps TRBD2, on 6 matching bases. The junction carries 12 bases between V and J, which are trimmed by 0 bases and 0 bases respectively. From cysteine to phenylalanine, the CDR3 is 17 amino acids long. The read is trimmed to its CDR3 DNA, 51 bases read in frame from base 1. The germline V gene (reference sequence) gives CDR1 as GTSNPN and CDR2 as SVGIG.